The 30 T cell receptor beta chains listed next were all sequenced from one sample in a study of T cell responses to AZD1222 COVID-19 vaccine. TCRdb keeps only in-frame clones here, not all; method: immunoSEQ multiplex PCR. The table records about 110,000 clones, 85% to 90% of them present only once. This material consisted of peripheral blood, taken 28 days after the second AZD1222 dose. The receptors originated from an adult who received the AZD1222 COVID-19 vaccine.

The rearrangement links TRBV5-4 to TRBJ2-5; 10 nucleotides match TRBD2. The V segment lost 4 bases and the J segment 2 bases; nucleotides outside the gene matches: 5. From germline, CDR1 is SGHNT and CDR2 YYREEE (reference sequence). This CDR3 has 15 residues. The CDR3: CASSKGLALQETQYF. The CDR3 bases are TGTGCCAGCAGCAAGGGACTAGCGTTACAAGAGACCCAGTACTTC.

This rearrangement joins TRBV11-3 to TRBJ2-5, with D possibly being TRBD2 (5 bases). CDR1 and CDR2 (germline): SGHNT, YENEEA. V lost 0 bases and J 5 bases, leaving 10 bases between the germline ends. The CDR3 loop spans 14 amino acids. The CDR3 sequence is CASSLDLSGETQYF. As DNA, the CDR3 is TGTGCCAGCAGCTTAGATCTTTCGGGGGAGACCCAGTACTTC.

The rearrangement links TRBV29-1 to TRBJ1-4; the D gene is possibly TRBD1 (5 bases). Germline values: CDR1 SQVTM, CDR2 ANQGSEA. V shed 5 bases and J shed 12 bases, with 19 bases lying between them. This CDR3 has 13 amino acids. The CDR3: CSVLRTSGEELFF. CDR3 DNA: TGCAGCGTTCTCCGGACAAGTGGGGAAGAACTGTTTTTT.

V gene TRBV7-9 combines with J gene TRBJ2-3; D is possibly TRBD2 (6 bases). The V gene lost 6 bases and the J gene lost 5 bases, with 15 bases spanning the gap. The CDR3 has 14 residues. Germline V lookup: CDR1 SEHNR, CDR2 FQNEAQ (reference sequence). DNA for the CDR3: TGTGCCAGCAGTCCGGACGTGGGGGGAGATACGCAGTATTTT. Translated, it gives CASSPDVGGDTQYF.

The V and J genes are TRBV2 and TRBJ1-1, with 9 bases identical to TRBD1. Trimming took 6 bases from V and 5 from J; bases not matched to a gene: 4. Germline lookup yields CDR1 SNHLY and CDR2 FYNNEI. The CDR3 has 13 residues. The CDR3 DNA sequence: TGTGCCAGCAGGGGGACAGGGACGACTGAAGCTTTCTTT. This sequence encodes CASRGTGTTEAFF.

The rearrangement links TRBV3-1 (or the pseudogene TRBV3-2) to TRBJ2-7, with 8 bases lining up with TRBD1. The CDR3 is made up of 15 amino acids. V trimming: 4 bases; J trimming: 5 bases; junction bases outside the gene matches: 10. From germline, CDR1 is LGHDT and CDR2 YNNKEL (reference sequence). The CDR3: CASSLLGRGQNEQYF. Here the CDR3 DNA reads TGTGCCAGCAGCCTCTTGGGCAGGGGGCAAAACGAGCAGTACTTC.

This chain joins TRBV7-2 and TRBJ1-6, with D unclear. Trimming left V 5 bases short and J 1 base short, with 9 bases between. The germline gives CDR1 SGHTA, CDR2 FQGNSA. The CDR3 is 15 amino acids. The chain's CDR3 is CASSPDSSYNSPLHF. In DNA, the CDR3 is TGTGCCAGCAGCCCCGATAGTTCCTATAATTCACCCCTCCACTTT.

The rearrangement joins TRBV19 to TRBJ1-5; D not resolved. Germline V gene data show CDR1 as LNHDA and CDR2 as SQIVND (reference sequence). The CDR3 has 13 amino acids. Trimming shortened V by 4 bases and J by 9 bases, and 13 bases separated the two germline ends. This CDR3 reads CASSTTPSRPQHF. The CDR3 bases are TGTGCCAGTAGTACCACACCGAGCCGGCCCCAGCATTTT.

V and J are TRBV5-4 and TRBJ2-7; D possibly uses TRBD1 or TRBD2 (5 bases each). Germline loops: CDR1 SGHNT, CDR2 YYREEE (reference sequence). The CDR3 sequence is 13 residues long. Trimming took off 4 bases at V and 3 bases at J, with 11 bases between the two ends. CDR3 region: CASSLGTGYEQYF. The CDR3 coding sequence is TGTGCCAGCAGCCTAGGGACGGGCTACGAGCAGTACTTC.

Written as DNA, the CDR3 is TGTGCCACCAGTCAAAGCGGGAGGGCCTCAGATACGCAGTATTTT. It specifies CATSQSGRASDTQYF. The chain links TRBV24-1 to TRBJ2-3; 10 bases fit TRBD2. Looked up from germline, CDR1 is KGHDR and CDR2 is SFDVKD. The CDR3 has 15 residues. V shed 6 bases and J 4 bases; nucleotides not matched to a gene: 6.

The V gene is TRBV7-9, the J gene TRBJ2-1; D unclear. The CDR3 runs to 16 residues. Germline CDR1 and CDR2: SEHNR and FQNEAQ (reference sequence). Trimming pared 1 base from V and 0 bases from J, leaving 10 bases between. The CDR3 here is CASSLGRLPSYNEQFF. The CDR3 region has the DNA TGTGCCAGCAGCTTAGGACGACTTCCCTCCTACAATGAGCAGTTCTTC.

This clone was recorded once. The rearrangement links TRBV5-1 to TRBJ2-5; 11 bases map to TRBD2. The V segment lost 4 bases and the J segment 0 bases; nucleotides outside the gene matches: 2. Germline assignment: CDR1 SGHRS and CDR2 YFSETQ. This CDR3 contains 15 residues. CDR3: CASSPGLADQETQYF. In nucleotides, the CDR3 is TGCGCCAGCAGCCCGGGACTAGCGGACCAAGAGACCCAGTACTTC.

The rearrangement uses TRBV2 and TRBJ2-7; D is undetermined. CDR3 length equals 11 residues. From germline, CDR1 is SNHLY and CDR2 FYNNEI. Trimming took off 1 base at V and 4 bases at J, with 2 bases between the two ends. CDR3 DNA sequence: TGTGCCAGCAGTGAAGTTTACGAGCAGTACTTC. Translating gives CASSEVYEQYF.

The table lists this clone with a count of one. J is TRBJ2-7 and V is TRBV15, with 7 bases fitting TRBD2. V trimming: 1 base; J trimming: 3 bases; junction bases outside the gene matches: 15. The CDR3 is 18 residues long. Germline V gene sequence: CDR1 LNHNV, CDR2 YYDKDF (reference sequence). CDR3 bases: TGTGCCACCAGCAGAGGTCAAGGGGATGGCGGGAGAATCTACGAGCAGTACTTC. This gives the protein CATSRGQGDGGRIYEQYF. Full variable domain (remainder filled in from reference TRBV15 and TRBJ2-7): DAMVIQNPRYQVTQFGKPVTLSCSQTLNHNVMYWYQQKSSQAPKLLFHYYDKDFNNEADTPDNFQSRRPNTSFCFLDIRSPGLGDTAMYLCATSRGQGDGGRIYEQYFGPGTRLTVT.

The rearrangement uses TRBV19 and TRBJ1-2, with 8 bases aligning to TRBD1. The CDR3 covers 17 residues. The V gene end was trimmed by 5 bases and the J gene end by 2 bases; junction bases not matched to a gene: 13. Germline lookup yields CDR1 LNHDA and CDR2 SQIVND (reference sequence). The CDR3 sequence: CASSPFSTGVINYGYTF. DNA for the CDR3: TGTGCCAGTAGTCCCTTCTCGACAGGGGTCATCAACTATGGCTACACCTTC.

The gene calls are TRBV6-4 and TRBJ2-7; D is unresolved. V shed 5 bases and J shed 0 bases, with 11 bases lying between them. This CDR3 has 14 amino acids. Germline V gene lookup returns CDR1 MRHNA and CDR2 SNTAGT. For the CDR3, the DNA is TGTGCCAGCAGTCCCCAGCCCCACTCCTACGAGCAGTACTTC. Translated, it gives CASSPQPHSYEQYF.

The chain uses TRBV21-1 and TRBJ1-5; the tabulated D call, TRBD1, remains unverified against the DNA. TRBV21-1 is labeled a pseudogene. This CDR3 is built from 14 residues. CDR3: CASMGAKSNQPQHF. In nucleotides, the CDR3 is TGTGCCAGCATGGGGGCCAAGAGCAATCAGCCCCAGCATTTT.

In its sample, this clone was seen a few times. V usage is TRBV6-5 and J usage is TRBJ1-5; D gene ambiguous. The CDR3 runs to 12 residues. Germline values: CDR1 MNHEY, CDR2 SVGAGI. V was clipped by 7 bases and J by 5 bases, with 9 bases between them. CDR3 sequence: CASKLGHQPQHF. DNA for the CDR3: TGTGCCAGCAAGTTAGGGCATCAGCCCCAGCATTTT.

The rearrangement links TRBV15 to TRBJ2-3; a weak D match, TRBD1 (7 bases). Trimming took 3 bases from V and 2 from J, leaving 12 bases between them. Germline loops: CDR1 LNHNV, CDR2 YYDKDF (reference sequence). The CDR3 covers 15 residues. CDR3 sequence: CATSSPGGNTDTQYF. The CDR3 nucleotides read TGTGCCACCAGCAGTCCAGGGGGGAACACAGATACGCAGTATTTT.

The chain is built from TRBV11-3 and TRBJ1-4, with D possibly being TRBD1 (5 bases). Germline V gene lookup returns CDR1 SGHNT and CDR2 YENEEA. The germline V and J ends were trimmed by 6 bases and 2 bases, with 10 bases remaining between them. The CDR3 sequence is 14 residues long. In DNA form, the CDR3 reads TGTGCCAGCAGACGGGGCGCGACTAATGAAAAACTGTTTTTT. Translated, it gives CASRRGATNEKLFF.

The J gene is TRBJ1-5, the V gene TRBV7-8, with a tentative D call TRBD1 (6 bases). V was cut by 0 bases and J by 7 bases, with 10 bases left in between. The V gene's germline CDR1 is SGHVS and CDR2 FQNEAQ. This CDR3 spans 14 amino acids. In nucleotides, the CDR3 is TGTGCCAGCAGCTTAGCGACAGGAGTGCAGCCCCAGCATTTT. Translation: CASSLATGVQPQHF.

The chain combines TRBV27 with TRBJ1-1; TRBD1 might be the D (6 bases). The length of the CDR3 is 14 residues. V gave up 6 bases and J gave up 3 bases, with 14 bases separating them. Germline V CDR1 and CDR2: MNHEY, SMNVEV (reference sequence). CDR3 bases: TGTGCCAGCAGCCAAAGGGAGGGGGACACTGAAGCTTTCTTT. Its translation: CASSQREGDTEAFF.

The chain is built from TRBV11-3 and TRBJ2-5; 7 nucleotides match TRBD1. There are 13 residues in the CDR3. Germline V lookup: CDR1 SGHNT, CDR2 YENEEA. After removal of 3 bases from V and 10 bases from J, the junction contained 8 bases not matched to a gene. In nucleotides, the CDR3 is TGTGCCAGCAGCTTCAGTTCCACAGGGGACCAGTACTTC. Translating gives CASSFSSTGDQYF.

The rearrangement links TRBV3-1 (or the pseudogene TRBV3-2) to TRBJ2-3; a weak D match, TRBD2 (5 bases). This CDR3 is 13 amino acids long. V lost 5 bases, J lost 6 bases, and 12 bases lay in between. Germline-derived CDR1 and CDR2 are LGHDT and YNNKEL (reference sequence). Here the CDR3 reads CASSSRTLDTQYF. For the CDR3, the DNA is TGTGCCAGCAGCTCCAGGACTTTGGATACGCAGTATTTT.

The chain couples TRBV11-3 to TRBJ2-7; D gene uncertain. Germline CDR1 SGHNT, CDR2 YENEEA. V gave up 1 base and J gave up 3 bases, with 7 bases separating them. This CDR3 is 13 amino acids long. CDR3: CASSLGEHYEQYF. CDR3 coding DNA: TGTGCCAGCAGCTTAGGAGAACACTACGAGCAGTACTTC.

This chain uses TRBV9 with TRBJ2-5; no clear D gene. This CDR3 is built from 14 residues. Trimming took off 4 bases at V and 0 bases at J, with 10 bases between the two ends. Per germline, CDR1 SGDLS and CDR2 YYNGEE. For the CDR3, the DNA is TGTGCCAGCAGCCCCGACTTATACCAAGAGACCCAGTACTTC. It specifies CASSPDLYQETQYF.

The chain is built from TRBV4-2 and TRBJ1-1; 7 bases map to TRBD1. Trimming took 1 base from V and 5 from J; bases not matched to a gene: 1. Germline CDR1 reads LGHNA; CDR2 reads YNFKEQ. The CDR3 is 13 amino acids. The CDR3 region has the DNA TGTGCCAGCAGCCAAGTCAGGGGGACTGAAGCTTTCTTT. It translates to CASSQVRGTEAFF.

V usage is TRBV4-1 and J usage is TRBJ2-3; perhaps TRBD1 as D (5 bases). The CDR3 covers 17 residues. Germline assignment: CDR1 MGHRA and CDR2 YSYEKL. V lost 2 bases and J lost 1, with 16 bases in between. CDR3 protein: CASSQWDLTARTDTQYF. For the CDR3, the DNA is TGCGCCAGCAGCCAATGGGATCTGACAGCTCGCACAGATACGCAGTATTTT.

This chain uses TRBV6-5 with TRBJ2-7; no reliable D call. Trimming stripped 4 bases from V and 5 bases from J, with 12 bases between. The V gene's germline CDR1 is MNHEY and CDR2 SVGAGI. CDR3 length: 13 amino acids. This CDR3 reads CASSSRSFHEQYF. In DNA form, the CDR3 reads TGTGCCAGCAGTTCCCGGTCTTTCCACGAGCAGTACTTC.

The CDR3 reads CASSPLGAATNEKLFF. CDR3 DNA: TGTGCCAGCAGCCCTTTGGGGGCTGCAACTAATGAAAAACTGTTTTTT. This chain links TRBV7-8 with TRBJ1-4, with a possible D match to TRBD1 (6 bases). The CDR3 sequence is 16 residues long. Germline CDR1 and CDR2: SGHVS and FQNEAQ. The ends were cut back, 5 bases at V and 0 bases at J, with 13 bases in the middle.